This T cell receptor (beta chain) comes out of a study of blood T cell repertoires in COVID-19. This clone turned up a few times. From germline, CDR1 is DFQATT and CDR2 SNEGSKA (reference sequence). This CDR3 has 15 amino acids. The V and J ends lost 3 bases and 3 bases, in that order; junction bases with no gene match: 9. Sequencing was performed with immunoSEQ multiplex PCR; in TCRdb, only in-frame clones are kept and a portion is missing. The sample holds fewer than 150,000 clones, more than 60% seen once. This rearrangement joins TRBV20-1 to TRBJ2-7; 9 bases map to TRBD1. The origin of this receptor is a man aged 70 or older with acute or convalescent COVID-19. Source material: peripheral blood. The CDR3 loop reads CSASMSGQGIYEQYF. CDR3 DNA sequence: TGCAGTGCTAGTATGTCCGGACAGGGGATCTACGAGCAGTACTTC.